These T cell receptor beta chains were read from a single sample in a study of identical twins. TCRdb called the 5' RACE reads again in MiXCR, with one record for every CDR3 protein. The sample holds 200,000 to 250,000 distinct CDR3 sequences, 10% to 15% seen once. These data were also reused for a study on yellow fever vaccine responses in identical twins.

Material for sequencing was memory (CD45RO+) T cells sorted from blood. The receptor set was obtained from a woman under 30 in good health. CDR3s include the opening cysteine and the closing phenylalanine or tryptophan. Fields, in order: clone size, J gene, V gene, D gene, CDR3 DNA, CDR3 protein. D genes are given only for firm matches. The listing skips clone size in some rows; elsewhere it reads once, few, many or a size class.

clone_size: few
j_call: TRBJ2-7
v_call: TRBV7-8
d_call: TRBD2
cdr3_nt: TGTGCCAGCAGCTTAGCTAGAGCCCGGGGGGGACCCTACGAGCAGTACTTC
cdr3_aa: CASSLARARGGPYEQYF

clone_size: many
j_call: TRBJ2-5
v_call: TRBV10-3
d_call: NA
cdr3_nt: TGTGCCATCAGTGCCCGCAGGGAAGAGACCCAGTACTTC
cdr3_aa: CAISARREETQYF

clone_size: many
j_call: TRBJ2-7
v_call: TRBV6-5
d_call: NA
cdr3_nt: TGTGCCAGCAGTTCAAAAAATCCACATGGGGGGTTCGAGCAGTACTTC
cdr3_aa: CASSSKNPHGGFEQYF

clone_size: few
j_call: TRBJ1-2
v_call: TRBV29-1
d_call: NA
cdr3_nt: TGCAGCGTTGGTTACCGGGACGACGGCTACACCTTC
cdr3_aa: CSVGYRDDGYTF

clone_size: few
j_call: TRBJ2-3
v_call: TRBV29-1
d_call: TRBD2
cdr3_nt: TGCAGCGTTGGGACTAGCGGCCAGGGCGCAGATACGCAGTATTTT
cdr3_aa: CSVGTSGQGADTQYF

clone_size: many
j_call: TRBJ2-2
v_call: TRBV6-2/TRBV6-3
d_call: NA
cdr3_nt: TGTGCCAGCAGTACCCAGGACACCGGGGAGCTGTTTTTT
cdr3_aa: CASSTQDTGELFF

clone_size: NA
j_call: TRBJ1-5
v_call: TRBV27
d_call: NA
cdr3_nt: TGTGCCAGCAGTTTAGGGTCAGGCAATCAGCCCCAGCATTTT
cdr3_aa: CASSLGSGNQPQHF

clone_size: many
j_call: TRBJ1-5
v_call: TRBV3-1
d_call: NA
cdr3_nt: TGTGCCAGCAGCCAAGATGGGGAAAGCAATCAGCCCCAGCATTTT
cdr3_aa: CASSQDGESNQPQHF

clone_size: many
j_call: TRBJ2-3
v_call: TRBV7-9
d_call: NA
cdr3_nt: TGTGCCAGCAGCTTATCCGGCGGCCTCGCAGATACGCAGTATTTT
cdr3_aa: CASSLSGGLADTQYF

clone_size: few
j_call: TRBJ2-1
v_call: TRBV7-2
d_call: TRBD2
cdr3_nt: TGTGCCAGCAGCTTATTCGGGACTAACAACAATGAGCAGTTCTTC
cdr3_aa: CASSLFGTNNNEQFF

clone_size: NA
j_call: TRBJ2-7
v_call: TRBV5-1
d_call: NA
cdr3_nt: TGCGCCAGCAGTGGGGCCCTAGGAGGGTACGAGCAGTACTTC
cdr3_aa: CASSGALGGYEQYF

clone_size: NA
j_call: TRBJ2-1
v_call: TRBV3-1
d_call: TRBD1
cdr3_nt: TGTGCCAGCAGCCCCCGGGACAGGTCGTACAATGAGCAGTTCTTC
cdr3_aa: CASSPRDRSYNEQFF

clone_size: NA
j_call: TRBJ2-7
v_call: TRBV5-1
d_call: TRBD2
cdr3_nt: TGCGCCAGCAACCTGGGAGGGGTGGGCTACGAGCAGTACTTC
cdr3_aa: CASNLGGVGYEQYF

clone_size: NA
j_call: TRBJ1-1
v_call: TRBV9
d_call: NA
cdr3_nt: TGTGCCAGCAGCGCGCTCGAGAACACTGAAGCTTTCTTT
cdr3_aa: CASSALENTEAFF

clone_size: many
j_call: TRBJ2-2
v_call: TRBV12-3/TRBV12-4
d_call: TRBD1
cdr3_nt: TGTGCCAGCAGAATCCGGGACAGGGGAGACACCGGGGAGCTGTTTTTT
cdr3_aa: CASRIRDRGDTGELFF

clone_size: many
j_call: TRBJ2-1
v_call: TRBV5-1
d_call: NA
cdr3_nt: TGTGCCAGCAGCTTAGAGGGAAATGAGCAGTTCTTC
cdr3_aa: CASSLEGNEQFF

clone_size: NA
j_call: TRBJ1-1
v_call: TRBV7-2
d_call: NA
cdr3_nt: TGTGCCAGCAGCTTAGATAGTCGGGGTTCGAACACTGAAGCTTTCTTT
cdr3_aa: CASSLDSRGSNTEAFF

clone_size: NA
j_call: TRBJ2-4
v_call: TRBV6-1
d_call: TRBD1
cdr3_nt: TGTGCCAGCAGTGAAGCTCGGACAGGGTTAGCCAAAAACATTCAGTACTTC
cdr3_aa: CASSEARTGLAKNIQYF

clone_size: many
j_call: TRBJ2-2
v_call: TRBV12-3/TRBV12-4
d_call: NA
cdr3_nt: TGTGCCAGCAGCCCCATTTGGACCGGGGAGCTGTTTTTT
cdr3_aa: CASSPIWTGELFF

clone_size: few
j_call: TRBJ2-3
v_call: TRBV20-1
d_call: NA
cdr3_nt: TGCAGTGCGCGGGACGGACGGACCACTAGCACAGATACGCAGTATTTT
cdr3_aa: CSARDGRTTSTDTQYF

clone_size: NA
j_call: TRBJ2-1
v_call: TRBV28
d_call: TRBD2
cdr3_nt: TGTGCCAGCAGGATAGCGGGGGGGTACAATGAGCAGTTCTTC
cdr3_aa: CASRIAGGYNEQFF

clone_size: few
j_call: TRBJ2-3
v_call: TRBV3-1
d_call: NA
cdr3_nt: TGTGCCAGCAGCCAAGACCAGGGGCTAGCAAGCACAGATACGCAGTATTTT
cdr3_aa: CASSQDQGLASTDTQYF

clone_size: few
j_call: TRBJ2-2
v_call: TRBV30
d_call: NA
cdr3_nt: TGTGCCTGGAGTGTACCTGGGGAGCTGTTTTTT
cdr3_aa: CAWSVPGELFF

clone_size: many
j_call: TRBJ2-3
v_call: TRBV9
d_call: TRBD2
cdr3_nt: TGTGCCAGCAGCCCCCAGGGGACTAGGTCTATTTTCGCAGATACGCAGTATTTT
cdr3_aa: CASSPQGTRSIFADTQYF

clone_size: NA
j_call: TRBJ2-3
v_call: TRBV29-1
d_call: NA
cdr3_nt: TGCAGCGTGGAGGGGCCGAGGGCCGCCTCTGGAGATACGCAGTATTTT
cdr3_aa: CSVEGPRAASGDTQYF

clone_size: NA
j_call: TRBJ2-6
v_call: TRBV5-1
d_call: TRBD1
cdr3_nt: TGCGCCAGCGCCGCCCCGGACAGGGGGTTATCTGGGGCCAACGTCCTGACTTTC
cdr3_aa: CASAAPDRGLSGANVLTF

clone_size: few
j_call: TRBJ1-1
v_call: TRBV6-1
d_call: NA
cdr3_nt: TGTGCCAGCAGTGAGGGGATGAACACTGAAGCTTTCTTT
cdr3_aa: CASSEGMNTEAFF

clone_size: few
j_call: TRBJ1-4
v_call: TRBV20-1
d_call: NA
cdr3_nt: TGCAGTGCTAGAGACTCGACAGTGTTAAGAGAAAAACTGTTTTTT
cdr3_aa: CSARDSTVLREKLFF

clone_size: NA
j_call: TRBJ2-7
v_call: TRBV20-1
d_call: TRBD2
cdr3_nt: TGCAGTGCTGACTCGGTAGCGGGAATCATCGACGAGCAGTACTTC
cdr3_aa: CSADSVAGIIDEQYF

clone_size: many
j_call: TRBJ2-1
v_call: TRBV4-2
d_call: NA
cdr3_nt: TGTGCCAGCAGCGAGATGTCCGAAAGATACAATGAGCAGTTCTTC
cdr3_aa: CASSEMSERYNEQFF

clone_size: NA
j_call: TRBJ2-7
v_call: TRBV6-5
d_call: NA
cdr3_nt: TGTGCCAGCAGTTCATCCGGGGCAGGCCCCTACGAGCAGTACTTC
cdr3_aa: CASSSSGAGPYEQYF

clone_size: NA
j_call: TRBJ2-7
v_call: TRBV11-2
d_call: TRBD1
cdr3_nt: TGTGCCAGCAGCTTAGATGGAGGACAGGGGGCCTACGAGCAGTACTTC
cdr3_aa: CASSLDGGQGAYEQYF

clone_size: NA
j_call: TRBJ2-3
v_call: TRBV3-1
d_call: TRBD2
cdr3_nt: TGTGCCAGCAGCCCTAGCCTAGCGGGGGCACCAGATACGCAGTATTTT
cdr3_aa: CASSPSLAGAPDTQYF

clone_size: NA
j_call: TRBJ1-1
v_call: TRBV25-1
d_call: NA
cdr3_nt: TGTGCCAGCAGTGAGTGGCGGTCAAGGGCTGAAGCTTTCTTT
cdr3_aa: CASSEWRSRAEAFF

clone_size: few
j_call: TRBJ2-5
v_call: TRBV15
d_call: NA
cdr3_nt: TGTGCCACCAGCAGAGATCAAACAGGGATCGTAGGGGTCGAGACCCAGTACTTC
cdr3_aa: CATSRDQTGIVGVETQYF

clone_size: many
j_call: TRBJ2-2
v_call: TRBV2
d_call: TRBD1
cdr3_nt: TGTGCCAGCAGCCGGGACAGCAACACCGGGGAGCTGTTTTTT
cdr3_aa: CASSRDSNTGELFF

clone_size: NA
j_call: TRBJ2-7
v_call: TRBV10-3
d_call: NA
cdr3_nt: TGTGCCATCAGAGGAGAGGGCTCCTACGAGCAGTACTTC
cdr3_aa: CAIRGEGSYEQYF

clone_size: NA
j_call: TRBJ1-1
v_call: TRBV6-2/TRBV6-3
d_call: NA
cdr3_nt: TGTGCCAGCAGTTCCCTCAGGGGTGGTGAAGCTTTCTTT
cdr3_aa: CASSSLRGGEAFF

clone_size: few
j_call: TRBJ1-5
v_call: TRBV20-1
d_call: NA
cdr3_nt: TGCAGTGCTTCCCAATGGGGGGGTAGCAATCAGCCCCAGCATTTT
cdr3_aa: CSASQWGGSNQPQHF

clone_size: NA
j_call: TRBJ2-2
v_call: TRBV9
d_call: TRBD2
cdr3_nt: TGTGCCAGCAGCGTAGTTTCTAGCGGGAACACCGGGGAGCTGTTTTTT
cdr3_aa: CASSVVSSGNTGELFF

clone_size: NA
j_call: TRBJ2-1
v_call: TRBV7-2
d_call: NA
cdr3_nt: TGTGCCAGCAGAACTCCTTCAGGGCACAATGAGCAGTTCTTC
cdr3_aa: CASRTPSGHNEQFF

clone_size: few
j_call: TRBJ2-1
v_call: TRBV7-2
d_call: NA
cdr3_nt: TGTGCCAGCAGCTTCTCGGGCGGGACGGGGGATGAGCAGTTCTTC
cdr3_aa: CASSFSGGTGDEQFF

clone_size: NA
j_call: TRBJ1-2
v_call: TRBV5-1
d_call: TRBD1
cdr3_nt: TGCGCCAGCAGCGCAGGACAGGGTGATGGCTACACCTTC
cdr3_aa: CASSAGQGDGYTF

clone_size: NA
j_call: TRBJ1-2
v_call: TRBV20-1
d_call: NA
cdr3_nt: TGCAGTGCTAGAATTCAAGGAGGGAGTGGCTACACCTTC
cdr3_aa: CSARIQGGSGYTF

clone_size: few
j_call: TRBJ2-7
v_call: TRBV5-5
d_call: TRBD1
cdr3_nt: TGTGCCAGCAGCTCGGACAGGGCATCGAGTGGAGTGCAGTACTTC
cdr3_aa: CASSSDRASSGVQYF

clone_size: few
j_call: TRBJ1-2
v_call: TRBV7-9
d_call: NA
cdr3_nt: TGTGCCAGCAGCCCCCTTAACTATGGCTACACCTTC
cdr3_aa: CASSPLNYGYTF

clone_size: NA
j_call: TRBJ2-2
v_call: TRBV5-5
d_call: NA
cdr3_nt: TGTGCCAGCAGCTTGGCCTGGGTGAACACCGGGGAGCTGTTTTTT
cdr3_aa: CASSLAWVNTGELFF

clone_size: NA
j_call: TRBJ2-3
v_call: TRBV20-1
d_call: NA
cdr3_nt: TGCAGTGCCGGAAAACCCGGGACTCCAGATACGCAGTATTTT
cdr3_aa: CSAGKPGTPDTQYF

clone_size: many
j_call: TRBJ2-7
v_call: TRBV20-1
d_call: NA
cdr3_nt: TGCAGTGCTCCGGGGACAACCTACGAGCAGTACTTC
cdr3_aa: CSAPGTTYEQYF

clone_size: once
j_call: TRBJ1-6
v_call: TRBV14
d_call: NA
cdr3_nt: TGTGCCAGCAGCCAAGGATATTCACCCCTCCACTTT
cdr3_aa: CASSQGYSPLHF

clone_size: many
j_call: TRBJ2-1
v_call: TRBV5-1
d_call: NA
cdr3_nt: TGCGCCAGCAGCTTGGCGTCAGAAGCCTACAATGAGCAGTTCTTC
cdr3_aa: CASSLASEAYNEQFF

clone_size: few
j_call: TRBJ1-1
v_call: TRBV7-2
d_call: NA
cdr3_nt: TGTGCCAGCAGCTTACCCGGGAAGGCTGAAGCTTTCTTT
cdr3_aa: CASSLPGKAEAFF